The source of this T cell receptor beta chain is a study of T cells expressing NK-cell markers. At the level of the study: Each TCR beta repertoire originated in sorted T cells that were CD3+CD56+NKG2C+, CD3+CD56+NKG2C- or CD3+CD56-NKG2C+.

Concerning this clonotype itself: What it binds is unknown.

Study-level points and caveats: Several donors' CD3+CD56-NKG2C+ cells were dominated by the same clonotypes.

This CDR3 spans 12 amino acids. Scientists made TCR beta cDNA using 5'RACE template switching with UMIs. Each CDR3 protein gets one entry in TCRdb, which reprocessed the 5' RACE reads and gives no DNA. This repertoire includes around 470,000 distinct CDR3 sequences. The clonotype originates from a woman between 45 and 65 years old in good health. The chain combines TRBV12-3 or TRBV12-4 with TRBJ2-1; TCRdb selects TRBD2, and the lack of DNA leaves this call unchecked. The material sequenced was blood T cells: a sorted CD56 or NKG2C T cell subset, CD4+ or CD8+ T cells, or bulk PBMC T cells (not recorded which). This CDR3 reads CASRKLAEEQFF.